This T cell receptor (beta chain) was observed in a study of tumor and adjacent non-tumor tissue in lung cancer. Study information: The patients, 10 or so men and five or six women, were roughly 30 to 80 with stage I to III disease. Each sample yielded roughly 4.2 million productive TCRbeta reads on average.

The template was RNA from unsorted bulk tissue. The normal lung tissue was taken more than 3 cm from the tumor edge. The V end was cut by 0 bases, the J end by 14 bases, with 22 bases between. The CDR3 consists of 15 residues. Germline V CDR1 and CDR2: MNHEY, SVGAGI. A modified ARM-PCR protocol with three rounds of nested PCR amplified TCRbeta. A single record per CDR3 protein comes from TCRdb applying MiXCR to the multiplex PCR reads. The sample has about 100,000 distinct CDR3 sequences, approximately 65% seen once. The sequenced sample was distant non-tumor lung tissue. The chain combines TRBV6-5 with TRBJ2-5; perhaps TRBD2 as D (6 bases). This sequence originates from a man aged 30-40 years with non-small cell lung cancer. DNA of the CDR3: TGTGCCAGCAGTTACTCGAATGGGGGAGGAAAGACCCGATACTTC. Translation gives CASSYSNGGGKTRYF.